These 6 T cell receptor beta chains originate from one sample sequenced in a study of read filtering for tumor transcriptome and immune sequencing. From around 440 ng of RNA, a library with molecular barcoded alpha/delta and beta/gamma adaptors was made. TCRdb used MiXCR to reprocess the reads, holding one entry per CDR3 protein. The sample records 250 to 400 distinct CDR3 sequences, over 60% being singletons. Specimen: a population of CD138-negative cells sorted from bone marrow. Receptors were obtained from a donor aged 40 or older with multiple myeloma. This table probably holds off-target reads from a library built for another chain.

The V call is TRBV7-9, the J call TRBJ2-1; the match to TRBD2 covers 13 bases. Germline CDR1 SEHNR, CDR2 FQNEAQ (reference sequence). The V segment lost 5 bases and the J segment 8 bases; nucleotides outside the gene matches: 6. The CDR3 sequence is 15 residues long. This CDR3 reads CASSTGLAGAYEQFF. CDR3 in DNA: TGTGCCAGCAGCACAGGACTAGCGGGAGCCTATGAGCAGTTCTTC.

The chain is built from TRBV2 and TRBJ2-5; tentative D call: TRBD2 (5 bases). The V gene lost 3 bases and the J gene lost 5 bases, with 13 bases spanning the gap. The CDR3 is 14 amino acids. Per germline, CDR1 SNHLY and CDR2 FYNNEI. CDR3: CASSDSGEGETQYF. DNA of the CDR3: TGTGCCAGCAGTGATTCCGGGGAAGGGGAGACCCAGTACTTC.

The CDR3 DNA reads TGTGCCTGGAGTGCCGAACACGGGCAGCCCCAGCATTTT. Translated: CAWSAEHGQPQHF. The chain joins TRBV30 to TRBJ1-5; D unresolved. Trimming pared 1 base from V and 7 bases from J, leaving 11 bases between. There are 13 residues in the CDR3. The germline V gene encodes CDR1 GTSNPN and CDR2 SVGIG (reference sequence).

This chain connects TRBV27 to TRBJ2-1, with TRBD2 matching over 8 bases. This CDR3 spans 12 amino acids. Germline values: CDR1 MNHEY, CDR2 SMNVEV (reference sequence). Unmatched junction bases numbered 5, after V lost 7 bases and J lost 9 bases. The CDR3 DNA reads TGTGCCAGCACTGCGGGAGGTATTGAGCAGTTCTTC. Protein product: CASTAGGIEQFF.

CDR3 region: CASSPRVGQPQHF. The CDR3 DNA reads TGTGCCAGCAGCCCAAGGGTGGGTCAGCCCCAGCATTTT. The V gene is TRBV3-1, the J gene TRBJ1-5; D call uncertain. Trimming left V 4 bases short and J 6 bases short, with 10 bases between. In germline, CDR1 is LGHDT, CDR2 YNNKEL (reference sequence). This CDR3 is built from 13 residues.

This chain uses TRBV9 with TRBJ1-1, with D perhaps matching TRBD1 (5 bases). Germline CDR1 is SGDLS and CDR2 is YYNGEE. The ends were cut back, 7 bases at V and 4 bases at J, with 14 bases in the middle. The CDR3 length is 13 residues. The chain's CDR3 is CASARAGTTEAFF. The DNA for the CDR3 is TGTGCCAGCGCACGAGCTGGGACCACTGAAGCTTTCTTT.